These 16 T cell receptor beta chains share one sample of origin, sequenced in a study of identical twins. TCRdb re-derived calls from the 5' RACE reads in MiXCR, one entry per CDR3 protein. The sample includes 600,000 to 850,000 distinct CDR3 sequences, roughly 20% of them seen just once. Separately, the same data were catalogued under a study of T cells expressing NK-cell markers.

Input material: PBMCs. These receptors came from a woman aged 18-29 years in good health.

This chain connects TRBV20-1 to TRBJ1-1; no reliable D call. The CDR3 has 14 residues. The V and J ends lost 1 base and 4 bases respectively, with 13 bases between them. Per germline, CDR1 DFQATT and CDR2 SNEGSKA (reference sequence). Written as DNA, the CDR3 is TGCAGTGCTAGAGTAGAGGGTGGAGGCACTGAAGCTTTCTTT. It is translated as CSARVEGGGTEAFF.

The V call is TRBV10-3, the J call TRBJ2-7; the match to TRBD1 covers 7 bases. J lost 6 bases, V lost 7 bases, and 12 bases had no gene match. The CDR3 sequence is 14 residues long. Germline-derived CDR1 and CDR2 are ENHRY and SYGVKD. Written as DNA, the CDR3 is TGTGCCATCAAGGCAGTAGGGACAGCCCTCGAGCAGTACTTC. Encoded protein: CAIKAVGTALEQYF.

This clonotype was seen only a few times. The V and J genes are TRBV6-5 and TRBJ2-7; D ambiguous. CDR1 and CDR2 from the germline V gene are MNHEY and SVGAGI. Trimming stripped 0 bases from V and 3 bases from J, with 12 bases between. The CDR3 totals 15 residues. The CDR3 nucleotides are TGTGCCAGCAGTTACTCGGTCCAGACCGGCTACGAGCAGTACTTC. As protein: CASSYSVQTGYEQYF.

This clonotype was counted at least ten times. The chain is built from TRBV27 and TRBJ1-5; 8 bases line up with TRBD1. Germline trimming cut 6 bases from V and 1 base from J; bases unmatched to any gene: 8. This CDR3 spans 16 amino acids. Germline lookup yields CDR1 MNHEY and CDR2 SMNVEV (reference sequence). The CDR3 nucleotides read TGTGCCAGCAGCTCAGGGGGCATAAGGAGCAATCAGCCCCAGCATTTT. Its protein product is CASSSGGIRSNQPQHF.

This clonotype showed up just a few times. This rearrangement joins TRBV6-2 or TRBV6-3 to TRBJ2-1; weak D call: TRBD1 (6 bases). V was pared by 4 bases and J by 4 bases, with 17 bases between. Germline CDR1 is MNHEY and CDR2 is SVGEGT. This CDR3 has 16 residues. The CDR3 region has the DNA TGTGCCAGCAGTTCTCCGACAGGAGATCTTTACAATGAGCAGTTCTTC. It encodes CASSSPTGDLYNEQFF.

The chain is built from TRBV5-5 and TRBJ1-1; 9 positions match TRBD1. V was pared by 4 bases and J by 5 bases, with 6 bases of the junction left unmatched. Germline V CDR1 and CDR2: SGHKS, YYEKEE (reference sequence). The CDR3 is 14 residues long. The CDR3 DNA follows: TGTGCCAGCAGCCTGGACAGGGGTTGGACTGAAGCTTTCTTT. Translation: CASSLDRGWTEAFF.

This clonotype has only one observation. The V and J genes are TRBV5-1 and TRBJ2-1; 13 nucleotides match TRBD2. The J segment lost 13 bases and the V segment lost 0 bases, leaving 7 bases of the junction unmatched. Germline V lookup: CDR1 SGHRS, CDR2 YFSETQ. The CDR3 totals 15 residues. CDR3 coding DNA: TGCGCCAGCAGCTTGGAACTAGCGGGGGGGCAGGAACAGTTCTTC. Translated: CASSLELAGGQEQFF.

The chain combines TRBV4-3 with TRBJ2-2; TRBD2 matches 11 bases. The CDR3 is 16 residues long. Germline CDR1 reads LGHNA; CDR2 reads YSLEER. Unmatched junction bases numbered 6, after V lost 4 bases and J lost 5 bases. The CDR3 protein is CASSLLAGARTGELFF. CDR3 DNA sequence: TGCGCCAGCAGCCTACTAGCGGGAGCGAGAACCGGGGAGCTGTTTTTT.

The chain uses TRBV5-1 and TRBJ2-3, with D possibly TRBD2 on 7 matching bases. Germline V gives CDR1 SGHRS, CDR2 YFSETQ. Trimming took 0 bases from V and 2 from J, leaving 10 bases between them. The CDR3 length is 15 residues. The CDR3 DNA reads TGCGCCAGCAGCTTGGCGGCGGGGGCCACAGATACGCAGTATTTT. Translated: CASSLAAGATDTQYF. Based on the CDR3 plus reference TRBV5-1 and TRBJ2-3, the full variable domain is KAGVTQTPRYLIKTRGQQVTLSCSPISGHRSVSWYQQTPGQGLQFLFEYFSETQRNKGNFPGRFSGRQFSNSRSEMNVSTLELGDSALYLCASSLAAGATDTQYFGPGTRLTVL.

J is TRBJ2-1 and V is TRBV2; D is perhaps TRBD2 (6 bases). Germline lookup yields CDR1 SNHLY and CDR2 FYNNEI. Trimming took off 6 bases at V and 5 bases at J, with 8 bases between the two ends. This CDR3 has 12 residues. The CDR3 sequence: CASRVADNEQFF. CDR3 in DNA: TGTGCCAGCAGGGTAGCGGACAATGAGCAGTTCTTC.

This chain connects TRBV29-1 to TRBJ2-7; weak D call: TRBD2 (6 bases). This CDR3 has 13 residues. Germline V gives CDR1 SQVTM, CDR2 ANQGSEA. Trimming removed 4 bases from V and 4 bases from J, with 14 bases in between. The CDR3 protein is CSVVRGPRYEQYF. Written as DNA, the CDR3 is TGCAGCGTTGTGCGGGGACCCCGGTACGAGCAGTACTTC.

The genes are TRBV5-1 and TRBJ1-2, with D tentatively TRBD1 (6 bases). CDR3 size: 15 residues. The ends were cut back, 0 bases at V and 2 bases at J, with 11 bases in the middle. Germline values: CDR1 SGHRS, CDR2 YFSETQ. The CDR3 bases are TGCGCCAGCAGCTTGGGGCGGGGGCCCAACTATGGCTACACCTTC. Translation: CASSLGRGPNYGYTF.

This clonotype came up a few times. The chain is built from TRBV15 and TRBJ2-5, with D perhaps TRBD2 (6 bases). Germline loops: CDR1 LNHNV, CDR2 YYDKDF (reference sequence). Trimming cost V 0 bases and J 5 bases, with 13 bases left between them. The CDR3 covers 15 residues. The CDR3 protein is CATSREAGGGETQYF. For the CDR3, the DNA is TGTGCCACCAGCAGAGAAGCGGGTGGCGGGGAGACCCAGTACTTC.

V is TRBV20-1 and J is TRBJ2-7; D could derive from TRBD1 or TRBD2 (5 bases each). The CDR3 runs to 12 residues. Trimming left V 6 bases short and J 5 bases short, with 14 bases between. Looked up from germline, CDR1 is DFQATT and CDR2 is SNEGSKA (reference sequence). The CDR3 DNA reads TGCAGTGCCAGCCTGAGGGGCCACGAGCAGTACTTC. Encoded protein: CSASLRGHEQYF.

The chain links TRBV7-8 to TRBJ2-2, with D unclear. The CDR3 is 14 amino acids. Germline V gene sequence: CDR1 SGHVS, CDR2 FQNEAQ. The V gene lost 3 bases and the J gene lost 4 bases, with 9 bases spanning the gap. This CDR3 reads CASSFLESTGELFF. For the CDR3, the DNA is TGTGCCAGCAGCTTTTTAGAGAGCACCGGGGAGCTGTTTTTT.

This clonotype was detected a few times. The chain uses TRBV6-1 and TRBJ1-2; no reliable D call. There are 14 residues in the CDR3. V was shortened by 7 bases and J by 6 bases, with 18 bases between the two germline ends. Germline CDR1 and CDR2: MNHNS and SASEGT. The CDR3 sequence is CASNMEGDDNGYTF. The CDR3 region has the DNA TGTGCCAGCAATATGGAGGGCGACGATAATGGCTACACCTTC.